The rows below give T cell receptor beta chains drawn from one sample of a study of beta chain features in type 1 diabetes. Here immunoSEQ multiplex PCR was the method, and the copy in TCRdb shows in-frame clones only, minus some. The sample consists of 860,000 or so clones, 15% to 20% of them appearing once. The sample comprised naive CD4+ T cells from blood. All receptors derive from a woman aged 18 to 35 in good health. Both conserved end residues are trimmed from each CDR3. Each record gives: V gene, CDR3 protein.

V: TRBV7-2
CDR3: ASSLEGYMNTEAF

V: TRBV7-2
CDR3: ALAETRTDTQY

V: TRBV5-4
CDR3: ASSEKGGQSDTQY

V: TRBV28
CDR3: ASSTGLAGGYEQY

V: TRBV5-4
CDR3: ASSGGTSGYNEQF

V: TRBV6-1
CDR3: ATTGFTGELF

V: TRBV5-4
CDR3: ASSVTSGSTDTQY

V: TRBV19
CDR3: ASSMGRVGNEQF

V: TRBV18
CDR3: ASSPNSAFYGYT

V: TRBV28
CDR3: ASSPGQILSYEQY

V: TRBV4-3
CDR3: ASSQAGRTYNEQF

V: TRBV5-1
CDR3: ASSLAVGNTGELF

V: TRBV28
CDR3: ASSIQEGGYEQY

V: TRBV5-6
CDR3: ASSTAGTGLKPQH

V: TRBV6-5
CDR3: ASSPVGETQY

V: TRBV9
CDR3: ASSPGLSPDNEQF

V: TRBV2
CDR3: ASRIAGGPPEQY

V: TRBV6-6
CDR3: ASNAGGEQY

V: TRBV29-1
CDR3: SVDREGPPADTQY

V: TRBV15
CDR3: ATSRGLDEKLF

V: TRBV9
CDR3: ASSVASSVRTDTQY

V: TRBV10-3
CDR3: AISTTGFRGRSNEQF

V: TRBV10-3
CDR3: AISDWTRETQY

V: TRBV20-1
CDR3: SAKQYTEAF

V: TRBV29-1
CDR3: SVVRGSGKNIQY

V: TRBV7-9
CDR3: ASSQGRDSAF

V: TRBV19
CDR3: ASSPNRDRGPGANVLT

V: TRBV11-2
CDR3: ASSSLASGITGELF

V: TRBV5-5
CDR3: ASSLEGSGANVLT

V: TRBV13
CDR3: ASRPRLAVTDTQY

V: TRBV5-4
CDR3: ASSYSGTFYNEQF

V: TRBV28
CDR3: ASLSWTHSYNEQF